This T cell receptor beta chain was profiled in a study of radiotherapy plus CTLA-4 blockade in lung cancer. Turning to this clone: Its antigen is not identified.

Whole-study results and caveats: Blood saw expansion of tumor-derived TCR clones after radiotherapy plus ipilimumab.

TCRdb keeps only in-frame clones here, not all; method: immunoSEQ multiplex PCR. The repertoire holds 15,000 to 20,000 clones, with 86% as singletons. V trimming: 4 bases; J trimming: 4 bases; junction bases outside the gene matches: 1. CDR1 and CDR2 from the germline V gene are SGHDT and YYEEEE. This CDR3 spans 12 amino acids. This chain uses TRBV5-6 with TRBJ1-2, with 7 bases that match TRBD1. Source: peripheral blood, taken from a patient treated with radiotherapy plus ipilimumab. The receptor was derived from a human donor with non-small cell lung cancer whose response to radiotherapy plus ipilimumab could not be evaluated. The CDR3 protein is CASSGDSYGYTF. DNA of the CDR3: TGTGCCAGCAGCGGGGACAGCTATGGCTACACCTTC.